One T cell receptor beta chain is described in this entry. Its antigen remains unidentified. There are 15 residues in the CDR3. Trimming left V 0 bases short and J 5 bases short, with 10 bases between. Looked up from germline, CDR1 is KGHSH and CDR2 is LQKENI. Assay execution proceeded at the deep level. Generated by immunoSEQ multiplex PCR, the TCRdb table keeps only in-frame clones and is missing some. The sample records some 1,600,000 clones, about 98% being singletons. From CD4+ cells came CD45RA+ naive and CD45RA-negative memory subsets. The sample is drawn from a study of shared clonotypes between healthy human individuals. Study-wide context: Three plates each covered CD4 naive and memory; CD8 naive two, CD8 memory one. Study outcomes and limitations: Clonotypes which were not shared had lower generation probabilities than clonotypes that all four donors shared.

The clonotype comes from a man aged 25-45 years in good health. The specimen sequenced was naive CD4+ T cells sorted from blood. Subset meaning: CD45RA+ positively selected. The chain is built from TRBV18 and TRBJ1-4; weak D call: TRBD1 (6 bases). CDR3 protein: CASSPPRDINEKLFF. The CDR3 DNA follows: TGTGCCAGCTCACCACCGAGGGACATCAATGAAAAACTGTTTTTT.